This TCR beta chain is drawn from a study of blood T cell repertoires in COVID-19. Looking at the study overall: The United States, Italy and Spain supplied acute and convalescent COVID-19 samples.

Patients of the Seattle cohort, enrolled during active infection, were followed longitudinally. Trimming took 6 bases from V and 7 from J, leaving 15 bases between them. Germline loops: CDR1 SEHNR, CDR2 FQNEAQ (reference sequence). This CDR3 has 13 amino acids. Here immunoSEQ multiplex PCR was the method, and the copy in TCRdb shows in-frame clones only, minus some. The sample lists around 60,000 clones, about 83% occurring once. This chain links TRBV7-9 with TRBJ1-1; D gene unclear. The TCR sequence derives from a man aged 45-65 years with COVID-19, enrolled during active disease. Specimen: peripheral blood. CDR3: CASSTLGGFEAFF. In nucleotides, the CDR3 is TGTGCCAGCAGTACTCTCGGCGGATTTGAAGCTTTCTTT.